The 2 T cell receptor beta chains presented below share a single source sample, sequenced in a study of T cell responses to AZD1222 COVID-19 vaccine (dated by TCRdb to about 2021). Library preparation employed the immunoSEQ multiplex PCR assay. The clones in this table, taken by TCRdb from immuneACCESS, are in-frame only. Not every clone is retained; where verified, under half of the shortfall comes from an unresolved V gene, and the cause of the rest is unknown. The sample includes approximately 140,000 clones, with more than 80% observed a single time. 0.91% of the sample is taken by the ten largest. Interpreted using the paper, the time point label stands for: baseline before first vaccination. What the treatment or condition label conveys for this sample: meningococcal conjugate vaccine given as trial control. Sequences were derived from peripheral blood, sampled on day 0 of MenACWY control vaccination. The receptors were sampled from an adult in good health.

This clone was recorded once. V is TRBV28 and J is TRBJ1-2, with a possible D match to TRBD1 (5 bases). The CDR3 is made up of 14 amino acids. The V end lost 4 bases, the J end lost 5 bases, and 14 bases lay between the germline ends. The germline V gene encodes CDR1 MDHEN and CDR2 SYDVKM. The CDR3 loop reads CASSSPAGGYGYTF. The CDR3 DNA follows: TGTGCCAGCAGTTCTCCGGCGGGGGGTTATGGCTACACCTTC.

The J gene is TRBJ2-6, the V gene TRBV4-1; no clear D gene. With 7 bases removed from V and 3 bases from J, the gap between germline ends came to 7 bases. The CDR3 covers 13 residues. CDR1 is MGHRA and CDR2 is YSYEKL in the germline V gene. CDR3 sequence: CASKKVGANVLTF. The CDR3 DNA sequence: TGCGCCAGCAAAAAAGTTGGGGCCAACGTCCTGACTTTC.